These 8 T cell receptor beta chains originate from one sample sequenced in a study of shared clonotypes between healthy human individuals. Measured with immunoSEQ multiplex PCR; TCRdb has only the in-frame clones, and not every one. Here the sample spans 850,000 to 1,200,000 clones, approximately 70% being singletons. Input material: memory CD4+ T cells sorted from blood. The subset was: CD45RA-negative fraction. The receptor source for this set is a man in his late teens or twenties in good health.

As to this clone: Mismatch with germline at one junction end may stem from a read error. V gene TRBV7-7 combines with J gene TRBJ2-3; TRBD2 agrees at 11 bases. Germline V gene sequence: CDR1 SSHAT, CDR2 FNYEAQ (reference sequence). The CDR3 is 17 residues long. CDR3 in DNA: TGTGCTAGCAGCTTAGTGTATAGCGGGGGGGCCGGAGATACGCAGTATTTT. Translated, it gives CASSLVYSGGAGDTQYF.

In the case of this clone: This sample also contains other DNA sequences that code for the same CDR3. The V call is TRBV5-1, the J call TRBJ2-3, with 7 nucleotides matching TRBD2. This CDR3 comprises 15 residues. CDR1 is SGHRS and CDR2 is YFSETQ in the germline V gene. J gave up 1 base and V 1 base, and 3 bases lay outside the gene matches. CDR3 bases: TGCGCCAGCAGCTTGTCGGGGGGTCGCACAGATACGCAGTATTTT. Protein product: CASSLSGGRTDTQYF. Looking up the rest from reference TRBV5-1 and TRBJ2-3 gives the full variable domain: KAGVTQTPRYLIKTRGQQVTLSCSPISGHRSVSWYQQTPGQGLQFLFEYFSETQRNKGNFPGRFSGRQFSNSRSEMNVSTLELGDSALYLCASSLSGGRTDTQYFGPGTRLTVL.

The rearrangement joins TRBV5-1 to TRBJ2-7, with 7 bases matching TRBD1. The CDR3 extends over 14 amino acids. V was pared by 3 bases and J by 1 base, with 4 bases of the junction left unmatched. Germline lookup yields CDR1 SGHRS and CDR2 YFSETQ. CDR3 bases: TGCGCCAGCAGCTACCAGGGGGTATCCTACGAGCAGTACTTC. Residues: CASSYQGVSYEQYF.

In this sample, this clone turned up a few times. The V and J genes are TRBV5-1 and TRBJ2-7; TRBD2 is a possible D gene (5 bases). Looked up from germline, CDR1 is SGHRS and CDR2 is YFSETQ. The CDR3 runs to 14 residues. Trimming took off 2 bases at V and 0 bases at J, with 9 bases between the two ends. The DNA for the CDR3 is TGCGCCAGCAGCTTCGGGAAAGCCTCCTACGAGCAGTACTTC. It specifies CASSFGKASYEQYF.

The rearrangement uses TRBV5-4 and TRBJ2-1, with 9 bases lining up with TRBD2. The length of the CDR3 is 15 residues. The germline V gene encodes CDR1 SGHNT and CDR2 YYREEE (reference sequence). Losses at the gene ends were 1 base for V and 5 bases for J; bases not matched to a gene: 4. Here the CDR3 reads CASSLLTSGDNEQFF. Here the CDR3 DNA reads TGTGCCAGCAGCTTGTTGACTAGCGGTGACAATGAGCAGTTCTTC.

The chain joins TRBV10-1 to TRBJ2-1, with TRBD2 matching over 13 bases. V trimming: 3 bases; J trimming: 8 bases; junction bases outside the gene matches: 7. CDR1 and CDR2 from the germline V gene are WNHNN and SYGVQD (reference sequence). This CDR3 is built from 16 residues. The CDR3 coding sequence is TGCGCCAGCAGTGACCAACTAGCGGGAGGGAGGGATGAGCAGTTCTTC. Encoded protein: CASSDQLAGGRDEQFF.

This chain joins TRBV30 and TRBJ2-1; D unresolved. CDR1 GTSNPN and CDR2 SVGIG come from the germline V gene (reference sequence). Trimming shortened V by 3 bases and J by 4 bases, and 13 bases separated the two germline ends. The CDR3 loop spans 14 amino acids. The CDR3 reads CAWRASAIYNEQFF. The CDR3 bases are TGTGCCTGGAGAGCCTCAGCGATTTACAATGAGCAGTTCTTC.

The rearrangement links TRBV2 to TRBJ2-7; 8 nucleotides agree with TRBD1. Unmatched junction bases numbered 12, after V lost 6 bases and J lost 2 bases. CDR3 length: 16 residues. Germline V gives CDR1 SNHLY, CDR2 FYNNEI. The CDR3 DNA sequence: TGTGCCAGCAGGAGGGAACGGACAGGGCCCCCCTACGAGCAGTACTTC. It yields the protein CASRRERTGPPYEQYF. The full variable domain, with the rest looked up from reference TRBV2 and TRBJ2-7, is EPEVTQTPSHQVTQMGQEVILRCVPISNHLYFYWYRQILGQKVEFLVSFYNNEISEKSEIFDDQFSVERPDGSNFTLKIRSTKLEDSAMYFCASRRERTGPPYEQYFGPGTRLTVT.